This T cell receptor (beta chain) was recovered during a study of T-cell reconstitution after alpha-beta-depleted transplantation in children. Findings and caveats of the study: Reportedly, only several hundred clones from non-depleted graft cells drove alpha-beta T-cell counts at about two months.

This sample's TCRbeta library carried unique molecular identifier barcodes. TCRdb used MiXCR to reprocess the PCR reads, holding one entry per CDR3 protein. The sample consists of about 6,100 distinct CDR3 sequences, 15% to 20% of them appearing once. The CDR3 runs 16 residues. Germline V gene sequence: CDR1 SEHNR, CDR2 FQNEAQ (reference sequence). The V segment lost 3 bases and the J segment 0 bases; nucleotides outside the gene matches: 6. The sample holds a few counts of this clonotype. The antigen is not known. The origin of this receptor is a male patient between 5 and 17 years old who had a stem cell transplant for acute myeloid leukemia, so the T cells may come from the graft donor. This chain connects TRBV7-9 to TRBJ2-3, with TRBD1 identical over 7 bases. The input for sequencing was PBMCs, mostly from graft donor cells, taken 60 days after TCRalphabeta/CD19-depleted stem cell transplant. The CDR3 loop reads CASSFPRQGSTDTQYF. The CDR3 DNA sequence: TGTGCCAGCAGCTTTCCCCGACAGGGTAGCACAGATACGCAGTATTTT.